These 2 T cell receptor beta chains were all obtained from the same sample, sequenced in a study of T cell repertoires in cytomegalovirus infection. TCRdb reanalysed the reads using MiXCR and keeps one entry per CDR3 protein. The table has around 94,000 distinct CDR3 sequences, 16% seen once; the top ten hold around 8.5%. The specimen was PBMCs. The receptors derive from a human donor in good health (CMV status not recorded). Some clones in this sample may be carry-over from other donors' samples.

This clonotype was recorded a few times. The chain carries TRBV29-1 and TRBJ1-1, with a tentative D call TRBD1 (5 bases). The CDR3 contains 14 residues. V lost 3 bases to trimming and J lost 2 bases, with 13 bases between them. Germline CDR1 is SQVTM and CDR2 is ANQGSEA. The CDR3 bases are TGCAGCGTTGACCTCGGGACTGCCAACACTGAAGCTTTCTTT. Amino acids: CSVDLGTANTEAFF.

This clonotype has a count of ten or more. The chain carries TRBV11-2 and TRBJ2-3; TRBD2 aligns across 10 bases. Unmatched junction bases numbered 11, after V lost 5 bases and J lost 3 bases. The CDR3 loop spans 17 amino acids. Germline values: CDR1 SGHAT, CDR2 FQNNGV. The CDR3, as DNA: TGTGCCAGCAGCAAAACGGGACTAGCGTTGGAGACAGATACGCAGTATTTT. Translated, it gives CASSKTGLALETDTQYF.